The 31 T cell receptor beta chains reported below all come from one sample, sequenced in a study of memory CD4+ T cells and cytomegalovirus serostatus (dated by TCRdb to 2018 to 2020). A FACSAria II was used to sort memory CD4+ T cells, defined as single viable CD3+CD4+CD8-CD45RO+ cells. Library construction relied on the immunoSEQ multiplex PCR assay. TCRdb stores this immuneACCESS table with in-frame sequences only. Part of the clones is absent; in the studies checked, under half of the shortfall reflects unresolved V genes, and no reason is known for the rest. The sample yields about 56,000 clones; 70% to 80% were counted once. About 2.4% of the sample rests with the top ten. Sequencing input: memory CD4+ T cells from blood. These receptors were collected from an adult in good health and CMV-seropositive.

The rearrangement joins TRBV7-7 to TRBJ2-3; D remains unclear. CDR1 is SSHAT and CDR2 is FNYEAQ in the germline V gene (reference sequence). The CDR3 is made up of 15 amino acids. Deletions cut 1 base from V and 2 bases from J, with 10 bases between. DNA of the CDR3: TGTGCCAGCAGCTTAGGGCAGACTTACACAGATACGCAGTATTTT. It yields the protein CASSLGQTYTDTQYF.

The chain is built from TRBV2 and TRBJ2-1; D gene ambiguous. V was trimmed by 4 bases and J by 9 bases, leaving 13 bases between them. This CDR3 has 13 amino acids. Germline-derived CDR1 and CDR2 are SNHLY and FYNNEI. CDR3 sequence: CASSGRASGEQFF. As DNA, the CDR3 is TGTGCCAGCAGTGGACGGGCCTCAGGTGAGCAGTTCTTC.

This rearrangement joins TRBV6-1 to TRBJ2-2, with 7 nucleotides matching TRBD2. The CDR3 has 13 amino acids. The junction had 4 bases not matched to a gene; V was cut back by 7 bases and J by 5 bases. Looked up from germline, CDR1 is MNHNS and CDR2 is SASEGT. The CDR3 nucleotides are TGTGCCAGCAAAGTGCGGGGGACCGGGGAGCTGTTTTTT. Its translation: CASKVRGTGELFF.

The chain couples TRBV7-9 to TRBJ2-3; D may match TRBD1 or TRBD2 (7 bases each). V was shortened by 5 bases and J by 0 bases, with 18 bases between the two germline ends. Per germline, CDR1 SEHNR and CDR2 FQNEAQ (reference sequence). CDR3 length: 17 residues. CDR3 in DNA: TGTGCCAGCAGCCCGGGGGGACAGTCGTCTAGCACAGATACGCAGTATTTT. Protein sequence: CASSPGGQSSSTDTQYF.

V is TRBV7-9 and J is TRBJ2-3, with TRBD1 matching 8 bases. The CDR3 is 14 residues long. Germline assignment: CDR1 SEHNR and CDR2 FQNEAQ (reference sequence). V lost 1 base, J lost 4 bases, and 1 base stayed unmatched. The CDR3 DNA is TGTGCCAGCAGCTTAGGGGACAGGCCAGATACGCAGTATTTT. Its protein is CASSLGDRPDTQYF.

This clone was counted only a few times. The chain links TRBV28 to TRBJ2-7; D call uncertain. The V gene's germline CDR1 is MDHEN and CDR2 SYDVKM. This CDR3 contains 12 residues. V was cut by 2 bases and J by 7 bases, with 9 bases left in between. The CDR3 loop is CASSLRVGEQYF. In DNA, the CDR3 is TGTGCCAGCAGTTTAAGGGTGGGGGAGCAGTACTTC.

The gene calls are TRBV10-3 and TRBJ2-1; TRBD1 or TRBD2 may be the D gene (5 bases each). From germline, CDR1 is ENHRY and CDR2 SYGVKD. This CDR3 is 14 amino acids long. Trimming took off 7 bases at V and 3 bases at J, with 13 bases between the two ends. The CDR3 nucleotides read TGTGCCATCAAGGGGTGGGAGCACTACAATGAGCAGTTCTTC. The encoded protein is CAIKGWEHYNEQFF.

This clone appeared a few times. The gene calls are TRBV4-2 and TRBJ2-5; 9 bases are a match to TRBD2. Per germline, CDR1 LGHNA and CDR2 YNFKEQ. After removal of 0 bases from V and 7 bases from J, the junction contained 15 bases not matched to a gene. This CDR3 is 18 amino acids long. In nucleotides, the CDR3 is TGTGCCAGCAGCCAAGACGCCACCCCCGCGGGAGGGGTTCGGACCCAGTACTTC. Encoded protein: CASSQDATPAGGVRTQYF.

The V gene is TRBV6-1, the J gene TRBJ1-2; D is perhaps TRBD1 (6 bases). The CDR3 loop spans 13 amino acids. Trimming removed 3 bases from V and 5 bases from J, with 10 bases in between. Germline V CDR1 and CDR2: MNHNS, SASEGT. CDR3 DNA sequence: TGTGCCAGCAGTGACACCCAGGGGTATGGCTACACCTTC. This sequence encodes CASSDTQGYGYTF.

The rearrangement joins TRBV4-3 to TRBJ1-1; D gene unclear. Germline V lookup: CDR1 LGHNA, CDR2 YSLEER. Trimming took 0 bases from V and 0 from J, leaving 8 bases between them. The CDR3 sequence is 15 residues long. Here the CDR3 reads CASSQDERMNTEAFF. CDR3 nucleotides: TGCGCCAGCAGCCAAGATGAGAGAATGAACACTGAAGCTTTCTTT.

This clone was counted a few times. The chain combines TRBV10-3 with TRBJ1-5; the D is unclear. V was shortened by 0 bases and J by 5 bases, with 5 bases between the two germline ends. The CDR3 sequence is 13 residues long. CDR1 ENHRY and CDR2 SYGVKD come from the germline V gene. The CDR3 region is CAISESKDQPQHF. DNA of the CDR3: TGTGCCATCAGTGAGTCAAAGGATCAGCCCCAGCATTTT.

The chain employs TRBV5-8 and TRBJ2-1; 10 bases are a match to TRBD2. Germline assignment: CDR1 SGHTS and CDR2 YDEGEE. The CDR3 has 14 amino acids. The V gene end was trimmed by 1 base and the J gene end by 9 bases; junction bases not matched to a gene: 4. CDR3 residues: CASSLLLAGIEQFF. CDR3 DNA sequence: TGTGCCAGCAGCTTGTTACTAGCGGGGATTGAGCAGTTCTTC.

V is TRBV19 and J is TRBJ1-2, with unresolved D. Germline V CDR1 and CDR2: LNHDA, SQIVND (reference sequence). The CDR3 loop spans 13 amino acids. V gave up 6 bases and J gave up 3 bases, with 11 bases separating them. CDR3 protein: CASSRGYDYGYTF. CDR3 nucleotides: TGTGCCAGTAGCCGGGGATACGACTATGGCTACACCTTC.

The V gene is TRBV10-3, the J gene TRBJ1-2; D not resolved. V lost 2 bases and J 8 bases, leaving 9 bases between the germline ends. Germline V lookup: CDR1 ENHRY, CDR2 SYGVKD. The CDR3 totals 12 residues. CDR3 bases: TGTGCCATCAGTGAGGGGAATCGGGGCTACACCTTC. It codes for CAISEGNRGYTF.

This clone came up a few times. Distinct nucleotide sequences in the sample also encode this CDR3. The V call is TRBV28, the J call TRBJ2-5; 7 positions match TRBD1. The CDR3 runs to 14 residues. The trim removed 7 bases at V and 2 bases at J, leaving 7 bases unmatched. Germline V CDR1 and CDR2: MDHEN, SYDVKM. CDR3 protein: CASTQPGQQETQYF. CDR3 nucleotide sequence: TGTGCCAGCACTCAACCGGGACAGCAAGAGACCCAGTACTTC.

The chain links TRBV19 to TRBJ2-7; D is undetermined. The germline gives CDR1 LNHDA, CDR2 SQIVND (reference sequence). With 4 bases removed from V and 9 bases from J, the gap between germline ends came to 16 bases. This CDR3 has 13 amino acids. The CDR3 DNA reads TGTGCCAGTAGTACCTGGACCGACGAGGTGCAGTACTTC. As protein: CASSTWTDEVQYF.

The chain joins TRBV30 to TRBJ2-7; 9 bases line up with TRBD1. This CDR3 comprises 18 residues. Germline V CDR1 and CDR2: GTSNPN, SVGIG (reference sequence). The trim removed 2 bases at V and 4 bases at J, leaving 18 bases unmatched. The CDR3 is CAWSTYRGRGSGPYEQYV. CDR3 nucleotide sequence: TGTGCCTGGAGTACATACAGGGGGCGAGGGAGCGGACCATACGAGCAGTACGTC.

The chain uses TRBV27 and TRBJ1-2; D possibly corresponds to TRBD1 (6 bases). Germline V CDR1 and CDR2: MNHEY, SMNVEV (reference sequence). Trimming cost V 5 bases and J 2 bases, with 18 bases left between them. The CDR3 is made up of 16 amino acids. As DNA, the CDR3 is TGTGCCAGCAGTCCCCGCCCCACAGGGCCCAACTATGGCTACACCTTC. Protein sequence: CASSPRPTGPNYGYTF.

The rearrangement links TRBV7-2 to TRBJ2-7, with a tentative D call TRBD2 (6 bases). Trimming removed 5 bases from V and 6 bases from J, with 11 bases in between. Germline assignment: CDR1 SGHTA and CDR2 FQGNSA. The CDR3 has 12 amino acids. CDR3 nucleotide sequence: TGTGCCAGCAGCCGTTTCGGGGGCGAGCAGTACGTC. Translating it yields CASSRFGGEQYV.

V and J are TRBV7-9 and TRBJ2-2; tentatively, D is TRBD2 (6 bases). From germline, CDR1 is SEHNR and CDR2 FQNEAQ (reference sequence). The CDR3 consists of 15 residues. V lost 8 bases and J 1 base, leaving 14 bases between the germline ends. The CDR3 DNA reads as TGTGCCAGCTCCTGGGGCGGGGTGAACACCGGGGAGCTGTTTTTT. This gives the protein CASSWGGVNTGELFF. Full variable domain (missing parts from reference TRBV7-9 and TRBJ2-2): DTGVSQNPRHKITKRGQNVTFRCDPISEHNRLYWYRQTLGQGPEFLTYFQNEAQLEKSRLLSDRFSAERPKGSFSTLEIQRTEQGDSAMYLCASSWGGVNTGELFFGEGSRLTVL.

The chain couples TRBV18 to TRBJ1-1; the match to TRBD1 covers 12 bases. The ends lost 3 bases at V and 8 bases at J; junction bases unmatched: 13. Germline-derived CDR1 and CDR2 are KGHSH and LQKENI. CDR3 size: 17 residues. CDR3 residues: CASSPMGQGARVNEAFF. CDR3 in DNA: TGTGCCAGCTCACCGATGGGACAGGGGGCGCGAGTAAACGAAGCTTTCTTT.

The CDR3 DNA is TGTGCCTGGAGTGTCAGAAAGAACACTGAAGCTTTCTTT. This sequence encodes CAWSVRKNTEAFF. This sequence joins TRBV30 and TRBJ1-1; no clear D. This CDR3 spans 13 amino acids. The germline V gene has CDR1 GTSNPN and CDR2 SVGIG (reference sequence). The germline V and J ends were trimmed by 0 bases and 1 base, with 6 bases remaining between them.

This chain uses TRBV11-3 with TRBJ2-3; D is uncertain. The V gene's germline CDR1 is SGHNT and CDR2 YENEEA. Between the trimmed V and J ends, which lost 0 bases and 10 bases, there was a span of 8 bases. The CDR3 is 12 amino acids. CDR3 DNA: TGTGCCAGCAGCTTAGAGCACGGTGCGCAGTATTTT. This translates into CASSLEHGAQYF.

This sequence joins TRBV6-1 and TRBJ1-2; D uncertain. The CDR3 runs 13 residues. The V end lost 3 bases, the J end lost 4 bases, and 9 bases lay between the germline ends. In germline, CDR1 is MNHNS, CDR2 SASEGT. CDR3 loop: CASSDISGYGYTF. The CDR3 DNA reads as TGTGCCAGCAGTGACATAAGTGGCTATGGCTACACCTTC.

J is TRBJ2-7 and V is TRBV18; either TRBD1 or TRBD2 may fit D (5 bases each). The V and J ends lost 3 bases and 5 bases respectively, with 17 bases between them. CDR3 size: 15 residues. Germline V lookup: CDR1 KGHSH, CDR2 LQKENI. CDR3 in amino acids: CASSPRPWGLDEQYV. DNA for the CDR3: TGTGCCAGCTCACCTCGACCGTGGGGGTTGGACGAGCAGTACGTC.

This sequence joins TRBV11-2 and TRBJ2-1, with 8 bases fitting TRBD1. V lost 5 bases and J lost 6; bases outside the gene matches: 6. This CDR3 region has 14 residues. CDR1 is SGHAT, CDR2 FQNNGV, per germline. In DNA, the CDR3 is TGTGCCAGCAGCCCCCCGACAGGGGCCAATGAGCAGTTCTTC. Translation: CASSPPTGANEQFF.

This clone came up a few times. The V call is TRBV30, the J call TRBJ1-2, with 7 nucleotides matching TRBD1. CDR3 length: 12 residues. Per germline, CDR1 GTSNPN and CDR2 SVGIG (reference sequence). The ends lost 5 bases at V and 7 bases at J; junction bases unmatched: 7. In nucleotides, the CDR3 is TGTGCCTGGGCGAGACAGGGCCCTGGCTACACCTTC. Translated, it gives CAWARQGPGYTF.

The J gene is TRBJ1-2, the V gene TRBV19, with D unresolved. The CDR3 spans 14 residues. The V end was cut by 5 bases, the J end by 6 bases, with 16 bases between. Germline V lookup: CDR1 LNHDA, CDR2 SQIVND (reference sequence). DNA of the CDR3: TGTGCCAGTAGTTCGGAGGACCGTTTCCATGGCTACACCTTC. It specifies CASSSEDRFHGYTF. The full variable domain, rest sourced from reference TRBV19 and TRBJ1-2, is DGGITQSPKYLFRKEGQNVTLSCEQNLNHDAMYWYRQDPGQGLRLIYYSQIVNDFQKGDIAEGYSVSREKKESFPLTVTSAQKNPTAFYLCASSSEDRFHGYTFGSGTRLTVV.

The CDR3 spells CASSLASSGVDYEQYF. The CDR3 DNA sequence: TGTGCCAGCAGCTTAGCCTCTAGCGGGGTAGACTACGAGCAGTACTTC. The V call is TRBV7-2, the J call TRBJ2-7, with 9 bases that match TRBD2. This CDR3 contains 16 residues. CDR1 is SGHTA, CDR2 FQGNSA, per germline. With V trimmed by 0 bases and J by 3 bases, 6 bases remained unmatched.

The V and J genes are TRBV4-2 and TRBJ1-4; possibly TRBD1 for D (5 bases). The germline V gene encodes CDR1 LGHNA and CDR2 YNFKEQ. There are 15 residues in the CDR3. V lost 5 bases and J 8 bases, leaving 18 bases between the germline ends. CDR3 loop: CASSNPGQQREKLFF. CDR3 coding DNA: TGTGCCAGCAGCAATCCAGGGCAGCAGAGAGAAAAACTGTTTTTT.

The chain carries TRBV7-2 and TRBJ2-7; 11 positions agree with TRBD2. Germline V gene sequence: CDR1 SGHTA, CDR2 FQGNSA. With V trimmed by 2 bases and J by 6 bases, 3 bases remained unmatched. This CDR3 comprises 14 residues. In DNA form, the CDR3 reads TGTGCCAGCAGCTTACTAGCGGGAGGATCCGAGCAGTACTTC. Protein product: CASSLLAGGSEQYF. Drawing the rest from reference TRBV7-2 and TRBJ2-7, the complete variable domain is GAGVSQSPSNKVTEKGKDVELRCDPISGHTALYWYRQSLGQGLEFLIYFQGNSAPDKSGLPSDRFSAERTGGSVSTLTIQRTQQEDSAVYLCASSLLAGGSEQYFGPGTRLTVT.